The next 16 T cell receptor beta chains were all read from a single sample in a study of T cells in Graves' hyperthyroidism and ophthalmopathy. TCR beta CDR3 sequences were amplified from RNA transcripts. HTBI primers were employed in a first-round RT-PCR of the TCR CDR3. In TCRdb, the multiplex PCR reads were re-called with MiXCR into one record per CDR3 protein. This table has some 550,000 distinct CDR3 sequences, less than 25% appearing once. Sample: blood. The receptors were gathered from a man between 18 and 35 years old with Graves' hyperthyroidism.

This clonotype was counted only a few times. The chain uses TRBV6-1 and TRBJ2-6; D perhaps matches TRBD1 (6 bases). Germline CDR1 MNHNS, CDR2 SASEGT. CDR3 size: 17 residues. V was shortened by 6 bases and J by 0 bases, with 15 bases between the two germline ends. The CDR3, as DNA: TGTGCCAGCAGGATACGGGACACTTACTCTGGGGCCAACGTCCTGACTTTC. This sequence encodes CASRIRDTYSGANVLTF.

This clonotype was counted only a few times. The CDR3 bases are TGTGCCAGTATTCCGTTCTCCTACGAGCAGTACTTC. Translating gives CASIPFSYEQYF. V gene TRBV19 combines with J gene TRBJ2-7, with D unclear. Trimming took 7 bases from V and 0 from J, leaving 7 bases between them. From germline, CDR1 is LNHDA and CDR2 SQIVND (reference sequence). The CDR3 is made up of 12 amino acids.

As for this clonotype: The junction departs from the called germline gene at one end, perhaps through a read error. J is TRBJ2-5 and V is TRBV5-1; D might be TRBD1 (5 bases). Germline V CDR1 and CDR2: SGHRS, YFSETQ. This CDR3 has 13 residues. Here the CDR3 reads CASSFTGEETRYF. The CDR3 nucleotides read TGCGCCAGCAGCTTCACAGGAGAAGAGACCCGGTACTTC.

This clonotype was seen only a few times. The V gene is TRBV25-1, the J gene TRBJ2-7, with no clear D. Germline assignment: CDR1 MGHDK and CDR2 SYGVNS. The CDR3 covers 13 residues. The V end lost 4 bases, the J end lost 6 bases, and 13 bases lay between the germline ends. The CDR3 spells CASSGLLGSEQYF. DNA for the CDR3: TGTGCCAGCAGTGGGCTTTTGGGCAGCGAGCAGTACTTC.

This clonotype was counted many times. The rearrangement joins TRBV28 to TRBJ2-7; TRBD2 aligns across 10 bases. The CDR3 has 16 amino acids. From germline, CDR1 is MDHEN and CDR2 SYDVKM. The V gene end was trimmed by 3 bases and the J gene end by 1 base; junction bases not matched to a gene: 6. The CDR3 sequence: CASSFQLAGVSYEQYF. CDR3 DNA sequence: TGTGCCAGCAGTTTCCAGCTAGCGGGGGTTTCCTACGAGCAGTACTTC.

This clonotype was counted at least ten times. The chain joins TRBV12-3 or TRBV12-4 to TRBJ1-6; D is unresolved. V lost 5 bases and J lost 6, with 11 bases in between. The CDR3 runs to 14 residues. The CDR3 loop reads CASSPRHSNSPLHF. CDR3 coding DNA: TGTGCCAGCAGTCCCCGACACAGTAATTCACCCCTCCACTTT.

Here the CDR3 reads CASSETVRGGYTF. The DNA for the CDR3 is TGTGCCAGCAGTGAAACGGTTCGAGGGGGCTACACCTTC. The V gene is TRBV6-1, the J gene TRBJ1-2; no clear D gene. V shed 2 bases and J shed 8 bases, with 12 bases lying between them. CDR1 and CDR2 from the germline V gene are MNHNS and SASEGT. The CDR3 is 13 residues long.

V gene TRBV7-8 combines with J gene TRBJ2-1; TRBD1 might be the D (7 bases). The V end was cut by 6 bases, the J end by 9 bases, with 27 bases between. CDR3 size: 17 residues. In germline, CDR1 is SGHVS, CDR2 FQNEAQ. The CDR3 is CASRRHRGGKLSGEQFF. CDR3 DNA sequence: TGTGCCAGCAGACGACACAGGGGCGGGAAGTTATCCGGTGAGCAGTTCTTC.

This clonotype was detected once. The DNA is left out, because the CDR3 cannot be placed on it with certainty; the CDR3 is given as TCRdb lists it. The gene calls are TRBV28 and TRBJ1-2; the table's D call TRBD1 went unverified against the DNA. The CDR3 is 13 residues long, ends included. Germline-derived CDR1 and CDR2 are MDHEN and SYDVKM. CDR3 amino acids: CASSLGWGYGNTF.

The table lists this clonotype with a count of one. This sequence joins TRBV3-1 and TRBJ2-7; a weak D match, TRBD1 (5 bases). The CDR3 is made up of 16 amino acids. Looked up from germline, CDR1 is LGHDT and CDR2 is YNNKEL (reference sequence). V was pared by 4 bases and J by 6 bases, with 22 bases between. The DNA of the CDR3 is TGTGCCAGCAGCCTCTATTTGGACACCTTATTTGGCGAGCAGTACTTC. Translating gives CASSLYLDTLFGEQYF.

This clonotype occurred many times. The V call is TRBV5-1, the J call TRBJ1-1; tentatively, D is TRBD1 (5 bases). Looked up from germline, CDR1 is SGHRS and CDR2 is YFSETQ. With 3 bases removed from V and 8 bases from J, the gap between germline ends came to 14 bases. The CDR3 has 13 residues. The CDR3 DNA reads TGCGCCAGCAGCTGGGGACTCCAGGGCGAAGCTTTCTTT. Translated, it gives CASSWGLQGEAFF.

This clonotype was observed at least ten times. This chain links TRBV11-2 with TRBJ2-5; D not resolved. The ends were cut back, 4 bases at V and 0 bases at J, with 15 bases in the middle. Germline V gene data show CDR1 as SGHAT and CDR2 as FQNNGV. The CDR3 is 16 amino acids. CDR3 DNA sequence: TGTGCCAGCAGCTCCGCAAGGGTTGAAGACCAAGAGACCCAGTACTTC. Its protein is CASSSARVEDQETQYF.

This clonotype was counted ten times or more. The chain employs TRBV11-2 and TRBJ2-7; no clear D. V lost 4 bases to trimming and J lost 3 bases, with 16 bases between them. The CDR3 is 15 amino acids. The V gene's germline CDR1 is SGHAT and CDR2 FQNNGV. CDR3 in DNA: TGTGCCAGCAGCTGGGCCTCTGGGGTTGACTACGAGCAGTACTTC. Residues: CASSWASGVDYEQYF.

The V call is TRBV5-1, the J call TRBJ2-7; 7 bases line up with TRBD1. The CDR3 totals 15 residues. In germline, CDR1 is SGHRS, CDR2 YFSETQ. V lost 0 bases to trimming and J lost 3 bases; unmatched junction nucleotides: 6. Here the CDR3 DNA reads TGCGCCAGCAGCTTGGTGGCAGGGGGTAACTACGAGCAGTACTTC. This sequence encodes CASSLVAGGNYEQYF. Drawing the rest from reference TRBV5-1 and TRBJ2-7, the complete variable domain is KAGVTQTPRYLIKTRGQQVTLSCSPISGHRSVSWYQQTPGQGLQFLFEYFSETQRNKGNFPGRFSGRQFSNSRSEMNVSTLELGDSALYLCASSLVAGGNYEQYFGPGTRLTVT.

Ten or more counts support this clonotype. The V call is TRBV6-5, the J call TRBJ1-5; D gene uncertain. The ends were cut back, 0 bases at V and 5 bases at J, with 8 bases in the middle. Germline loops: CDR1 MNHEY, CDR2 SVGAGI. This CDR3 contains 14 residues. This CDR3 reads CASSYSLVDQPQHF. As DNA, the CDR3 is TGTGCCAGCAGTTACTCGTTAGTGGATCAGCCCCAGCATTTT.

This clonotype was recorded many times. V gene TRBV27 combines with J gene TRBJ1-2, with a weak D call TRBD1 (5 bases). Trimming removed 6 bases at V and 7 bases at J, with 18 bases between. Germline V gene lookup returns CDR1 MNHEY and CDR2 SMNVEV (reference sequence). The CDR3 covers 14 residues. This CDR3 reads CASRHGTGHIGYTF. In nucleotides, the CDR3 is TGTGCCAGCAGACACGGAACAGGTCATATTGGCTACACCTTC.